This T cell receptor (beta chain) is drawn from a study of blood T cell repertoires in COVID-19. About the study: COVID-19 samples collected from the United States, Italy and Spain covered acute and convalescent phases.

Unmatched junction bases numbered 4, after V lost 0 bases and J lost 8 bases. Germline V gene lookup returns CDR1 SGHRS and CDR2 YFSETQ. The CDR3 spans 13 residues. In the source study's methods: Reference gene primer amplification yielded estimated nucleated cell counts. Libraries were prepared by immunoSEQ multiplex PCR; TCRdb keeps only in-frame clonotypes and omits some of them. V and J calls and clone size are as listed in that table; D and trimming were resolved from the DNA. Altogether about 160,000 clones are present, approximately 81% being singletons, with the ten largest covering less than 3.5%.

V is TRBV5-1 and J is TRBJ1-2, with 7 bases aligning to TRBD1. The receptor comes from a human donor with acute or convalescent COVID-19. The donor label of this sample is uncertain. The sequenced material came from peripheral blood. This CDR3 is CASSLEGARGYTF. DNA for the CDR3: TGCGCCAGCAGCTTGGAGGGGGCGCGGGGCTACACCTTC.